These 27 T cell receptor beta chains were sequenced from one sample in a study of OX40 agonist ivuxolimab in advanced cancers. The method was immunoSEQ multiplex PCR; TCRdb's version includes in-frame clones alone and lacks a portion of them. The repertoire has about 66,000 clones, about 81% of them found once; the top ten carry 4.5% to 6%. The source material was CD4+ or CD8+ T cells sorted from blood, sampled in a trial of the OX40 agonist ivuxolimab. The source of these receptors is an adult with an advanced solid tumor such as melanoma, head and neck, liver or kidney cancer.

This chain joins TRBV29-1 and TRBJ2-7; D is unclear. CDR1 and CDR2 (germline): SQVTM, ANQGSEA. The CDR3 consists of 16 residues. Trimming pared 0 bases from V and 2 bases from J, leaving 17 bases between. Here the CDR3 reads CSVEDRGNPTTYEQYF. The CDR3 DNA is TGCAGCGTTGAAGATCGCGGTAACCCCACTACCTACGAGCAGTACTTC.

The genes are TRBV18 and TRBJ2-1, with 8 positions matching TRBD2. This CDR3 has 15 residues. Germline-derived CDR1 and CDR2 are KGHSH and LQKENI. Germline trimming cut 4 bases from V and 5 bases from J; bases unmatched to any gene: 7. The CDR3 bases are TGTGCCAGCTCACGGCGGGAGGCCAGTGACAATGAGCAGTTCTTC. Translation: CASSRREASDNEQFF.

The chain employs TRBV5-1 and TRBJ1-1, with 9 bases fitting TRBD1. V lost 3 bases, J lost 6 bases, and 3 bases stayed unmatched. Looked up from germline, CDR1 is SGHRS and CDR2 is YFSETQ. There are 13 residues in the CDR3. The CDR3 reads CASSWDRVAEAFF. The CDR3 coding sequence is TGCGCCAGCAGCTGGGACAGGGTCGCTGAAGCTTTCTTT. Looking up the rest from reference TRBV5-1 and TRBJ1-1 gives the full variable domain: KAGVTQTPRYLIKTRGQQVTLSCSPISGHRSVSWYQQTPGQGLQFLFEYFSETQRNKGNFPGRFSGRQFSNSRSEMNVSTLELGDSALYLCASSWDRVAEAFFGQGTRLTVV.

The V gene is TRBV7-2, the J gene TRBJ1-2, with 7 positions matching TRBD1. The CDR3 consists of 15 residues. Trimming cost V 1 base and J 5 bases; bases outside gene matches: 7. CDR1 is SGHTA, CDR2 FQGNSA, per germline. Here the CDR3 DNA reads TGTGCCAGCAGCTTAGGAACCGGGACAGCGTATGGCTACACCTTC. It encodes CASSLGTGTAYGYTF.

J is TRBJ1-2 and V is TRBV2; perhaps TRBD1 as D (6 bases). Per germline, CDR1 SNHLY and CDR2 FYNNEI. Trimming stripped 4 bases from V and 8 bases from J, with 11 bases between. This CDR3 region has 12 residues. The CDR3 reads CASSGAGDGYTF. CDR3 DNA: TGTGCCAGCAGTGGGGCAGGGGACGGCTACACCTTC.

The chain recombines TRBV18 with TRBJ2-7; TRBD2 matches at 14 bases. V was clipped by 4 bases and J by 7 bases; unmatched bases: 6. The CDR3 runs 15 residues. The germline V gene has CDR1 KGHSH and CDR2 LQKENI. The CDR3 loop is CASSRGLAGAREQYF. As DNA, the CDR3 is TGTGCCAGCTCACGGGGACTAGCGGGAGCGCGGGAGCAGTACTTC.

The chain links TRBV2 to TRBJ2-3; D is uncertain. Trimming took off 3 bases at V and 2 bases at J, with 3 bases between the two ends. Germline CDR1 reads SNHLY; CDR2 reads FYNNEI. The CDR3 extends over 12 amino acids. The CDR3 region is CASSDPTDTQYF. CDR3 in DNA: TGTGCCAGCAGTGACCCCACAGATACGCAGTATTTT.

This rearrangement joins TRBV7-2 to TRBJ2-5, with D perhaps TRBD2 (7 bases). V shed 2 bases and J shed 4 bases, with 17 bases lying between them. The CDR3 loop spans 16 amino acids. Germline CDR1 and CDR2: SGHTA and FQGNSA. DNA of the CDR3: TGTGCCAGCAGCTTACCCTCGGGGGGCCGGACAGAGACCCAGTACTTC. Amino acid sequence: CASSLPSGGRTETQYF.

The rearrangement uses TRBV19 and TRBJ2-7; D is possibly TRBD2 (5 bases). In germline, CDR1 is LNHDA, CDR2 SQIVND (reference sequence). The CDR3 has 14 residues. V lost 4 bases and J 3 bases, leaving 13 bases between the germline ends. Written as DNA, the CDR3 is TGTGCCAGTAGTACACGGACGGGAAACTACGAGCAGTACTTC. This gives the protein CASSTRTGNYEQYF.

The rearrangement links TRBV5-8 to TRBJ1-1; 10 bases are shared with TRBD1. The CDR3 has 16 amino acids. Germline loops: CDR1 SGHTS, CDR2 YDEGEE. V was clipped by 4 bases and J by 0 bases; unmatched bases: 6. The CDR3: CASSPGTGVLNTEAFF. The CDR3 DNA reads as TGTGCCAGCAGCCCCGGGACAGGGGTCCTGAACACTGAAGCTTTCTTT.

The V and J genes are TRBV7-9 and TRBJ2-3; D might be TRBD2 (7 bases). V lost 6 bases and J lost 10, with 26 bases in between. Germline V gene lookup returns CDR1 SEHNR and CDR2 FQNEAQ (reference sequence). This CDR3 has 16 residues. DNA for the CDR3: TGTGCCAGCAGTTCCCTCGGAGACAGGAGTCGGGGGGCGCAGTATTTT. As protein: CASSSLGDRSRGAQYF.

This chain links TRBV5-1 with TRBJ1-5, with TRBD1 matching over 8 bases. The CDR3 has 15 residues. V trimming: 0 bases; J trimming: 4 bases; junction bases outside the gene matches: 3. Germline values: CDR1 SGHRS, CDR2 YFSETQ. The CDR3 here is CASSLGQGRNQPQHF. The CDR3 DNA follows: TGCGCCAGCAGCTTGGGACAGGGGAGGAATCAGCCCCAGCATTTT. Looking up the rest from reference TRBV5-1 and TRBJ1-5 gives the full variable domain: KAGVTQTPRYLIKTRGQQVTLSCSPISGHRSVSWYQQTPGQGLQFLFEYFSETQRNKGNFPGRFSGRQFSNSRSEMNVSTLELGDSALYLCASSLGQGRNQPQHFGDGTRLSIL.

The V call is TRBV6-1, the J call TRBJ1-5; TRBD1 is a possible D gene (5 bases). The CDR3 has 13 residues. Trimming cost V 9 bases and J 4 bases, with 13 bases left between them. Germline V CDR1 and CDR2: MNHNS, SASEGT. The CDR3 loop reads CASIDGGNQPQHF. DNA of the CDR3: TGTGCCAGTATCGATGGGGGAAATCAGCCCCAGCATTTT.

This clone came up once. The V and J genes are TRBV11-3 and TRBJ1-2; D not certain. The CDR3 covers 17 residues. Trimming left V 3 bases short and J 7 bases short, with 24 bases between. Germline CDR1 SGHNT, CDR2 YENEEA. CDR3 nucleotides: TGTGCCAGCAGCTTTAGTACGGGCAAGGTCGTCTTGGCTGGCTACACCTTC. This gives the protein CASSFSTGKVVLAGYTF.

V and J are TRBV5-4 and TRBJ2-3, with TRBD2 as a possible D gene (5 bases). Trimming left V 2 bases short and J 0 bases short, with 16 bases between. This CDR3 region has 17 residues. In germline, CDR1 is SGHNT, CDR2 YYREEE (reference sequence). The CDR3 is CASSFPFGGASTDTQYF. CDR3 bases: TGTGCCAGCAGCTTCCCATTCGGAGGAGCCAGCACAGATACGCAGTATTTT.

The chain recombines TRBV29-1 with TRBJ1-5, with 7 bases aligning to TRBD1. J lost 2 bases, V lost 4 bases, and 2 bases had no gene match. The CDR3 has 13 amino acids. Germline CDR1 is SQVTM and CDR2 is ANQGSEA. CDR3 amino acids: CSVVQGGNQPQHF. Here the CDR3 DNA reads TGCAGCGTTGTGCAGGGGGGCAATCAGCCCCAGCATTTT.

The chain carries TRBV30 and TRBJ1-1; tentative D call: TRBD1 (5 bases). Germline-derived CDR1 and CDR2 are GTSNPN and SVGIG (reference sequence). The V and J ends lost 3 bases and 1 base respectively, with 12 bases between them. The CDR3 has 14 residues. CDR3 nucleotides: TGTGCCTGGAGAGCGCCAGGGAAGAACACTGAAGCTTTCTTT. Its translation: CAWRAPGKNTEAFF. The full variable domain, its missing parts supplied by reference TRBV30 and TRBJ1-1, is SQTIHQWPATLVQPVGSPLSLECTVEGTSNPNLYWYRQAAGRGLQLLFYSVGIGQISSEVPQNLSASRPQDRQFILSSKKLLLSDSGFYLCAWRAPGKNTEAFFGQGTRLTVV.

The chain combines TRBV5-1 with TRBJ2-3, with 7 bases matching TRBD2. The CDR3 contains 13 residues. Germline CDR1 reads SGHRS; CDR2 reads YFSETQ. Trimming at V came to 5 bases and at J to 1 base, leaving 1 base not matched to a gene. CDR3 sequence (DNA): TGCGCCAGCAGTACTAGCGGCACAGATACGCAGTATTTT. Amino acids: CASSTSGTDTQYF.

V gene TRBV3-2 combines with J gene TRBJ1-1. TRBV3-2 is assigned pseudogene status. The CDR3 is 9 residues long. CDR3 loop: CASSFLPFF. The CDR3 bases are TGTGCCAGTTCCTTCCTACCTTTCTTT.

The V and J genes are TRBV14 and TRBJ2-3; 11 bases map to TRBD2. The CDR3 runs 18 residues. V lost 4 bases, J lost 0 bases, and 9 bases stayed unmatched. CDR1 and CDR2 from the germline V gene are SGHDN and FVKESK. In DNA, the CDR3 is TGTGCCAGCAGCCTTCGTCGACTAGCGGGGTCCAGCACAGATACGCAGTATTTT. It translates to CASSLRRLAGSSTDTQYF.

The genes are TRBV4-3 and TRBJ2-7, with D hard to call. V was shortened by 0 bases and J by 2 bases, with 8 bases between the two germline ends. Germline V gene data show CDR1 as LGHNA and CDR2 as YSLEER. This CDR3 region has 14 residues. The chain's CDR3 is CASSQDAHTYEQYF. The CDR3 DNA reads TGCGCCAGCAGCCAAGATGCCCACACCTACGAGCAGTACTTC.

The chain is built from TRBV19 and TRBJ2-5, with unresolved D. V was cut by 3 bases and J by 1 base, with 9 bases left in between. Germline V gene data show CDR1 as LNHDA and CDR2 as SQIVND (reference sequence). This CDR3 is built from 14 residues. The CDR3 region is CASSIRAVQETQYF. The DNA of the CDR3 is TGTGCCAGTAGTATTAGGGCGGTCCAAGAGACCCAGTACTTC.

The CDR3 nucleotides are TGTGCCAGCAGTCCACAGGGGGCTGGGGACACTGAAGCTTTCTTT. This codes for CASSPQGAGDTEAFF. V and J are TRBV27 and TRBJ1-1; TRBD1 aligns across 9 bases. V trimming: 5 bases; J trimming: 3 bases; junction bases outside the gene matches: 7. CDR1 is MNHEY, CDR2 SMNVEV, per germline (reference sequence). This CDR3 is built from 15 residues.

This chain uses TRBV19 with TRBJ2-2, with 10 bases matching TRBD2. The length of the CDR3 is 19 residues. Unmatched junction bases numbered 15, after V lost 5 bases and J lost 3 bases. Per germline, CDR1 LNHDA and CDR2 SQIVND (reference sequence). CDR3 bases: TGTGCCAGTAGTCCCTTAACCGAGCGGGGGGGCCGAGACACCGGGGAGCTGTTTTTT. It specifies CASSPLTERGGRDTGELFF.

The V and J genes are TRBV15 and TRBJ2-2; 9 bases line up with TRBD1. The V gene end was trimmed by 6 bases and the J gene end by 7 bases; junction bases not matched to a gene: 12. The CDR3 sequence is 16 residues long. Germline V gene data show CDR1 as LNHNV and CDR2 as YYDKDF (reference sequence). In DNA, the CDR3 is TGTGCCACCAGTTCTACCCTCGGGACAGGGTTCGGGGAGCTGTTTTTT. Amino acids: CATSSTLGTGFGELFF.

The rearrangement uses TRBV19 and TRBJ1-5; tentatively, D is TRBD1 (6 bases). There are 14 residues in the CDR3. The germline V gene encodes CDR1 LNHDA and CDR2 SQIVND (reference sequence). Here the CDR3 reads CAAGAHFRQQPQHF. In nucleotides, the CDR3 is TGTGCAGCGGGGGCACACTTCAGGCAACAGCCCCAGCATTTT.

This clone was recorded a few times. The genes are TRBV6-1 and TRBJ1-1, with D possibly TRBD1 on 5 matching bases. V gave up 5 bases and J gave up 3 bases, with 13 bases separating them. This CDR3 region has 14 residues. Germline CDR1 and CDR2: MNHNS and SASEGT. CDR3 bases: TGTGCCAGCAGTACAGGAGTTGAGTACACTGAAGCTTTCTTT. This translates into CASSTGVEYTEAFF.